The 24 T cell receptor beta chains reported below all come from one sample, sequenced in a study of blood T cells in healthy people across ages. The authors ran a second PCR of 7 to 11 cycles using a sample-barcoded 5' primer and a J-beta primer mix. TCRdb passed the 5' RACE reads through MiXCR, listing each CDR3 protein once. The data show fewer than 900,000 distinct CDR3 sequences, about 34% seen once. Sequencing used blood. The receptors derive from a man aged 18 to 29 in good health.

The CDR3 nucleotides are TGTGCCAGCAGCCAATCGAGTCAGGGGGCTGATGGCTACACCTTC. Translated, it gives CASSQSSQGADGYTF. V is TRBV16 and J is TRBJ1-2; 8 bases are a match to TRBD1. Germline CDR1 reads KGHSY; CDR2 reads FQNENV. The length of the CDR3 is 15 residues. The ends lost 0 bases at V and 6 bases at J; junction bases unmatched: 6.

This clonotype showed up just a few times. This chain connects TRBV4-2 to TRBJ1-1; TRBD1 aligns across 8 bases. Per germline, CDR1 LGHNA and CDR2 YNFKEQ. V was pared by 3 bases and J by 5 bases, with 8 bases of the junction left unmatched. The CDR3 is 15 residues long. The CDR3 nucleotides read TGTGCCAGCAGCCACCCGACAGGGGAGGGGACTGAAGCTTTCTTT. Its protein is CASSHPTGEGTEAFF.

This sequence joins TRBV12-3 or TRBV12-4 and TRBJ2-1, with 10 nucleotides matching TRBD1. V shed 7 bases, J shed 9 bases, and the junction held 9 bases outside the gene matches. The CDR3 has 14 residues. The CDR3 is CASTPRDRGFEQFF. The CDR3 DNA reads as TGTGCCAGCACCCCCCGGGACAGGGGTTTTGAGCAGTTCTTC.

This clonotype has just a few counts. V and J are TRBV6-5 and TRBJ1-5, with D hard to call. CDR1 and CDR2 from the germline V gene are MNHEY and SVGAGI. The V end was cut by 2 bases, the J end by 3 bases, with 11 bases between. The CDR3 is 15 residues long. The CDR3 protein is CASSYSPSANQPQHF. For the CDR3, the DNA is TGTGCCAGCAGTTACAGCCCTAGTGCCAATCAGCCCCAGCATTTT.

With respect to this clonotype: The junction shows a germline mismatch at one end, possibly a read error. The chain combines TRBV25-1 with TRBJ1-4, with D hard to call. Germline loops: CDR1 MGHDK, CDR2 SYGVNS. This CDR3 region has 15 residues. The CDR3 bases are TGTGTCAGCAGCGGCCTCATCCCTAGGGATGAAAAACTGTTTTTT. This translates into CVSSGLIPRDEKLFF.

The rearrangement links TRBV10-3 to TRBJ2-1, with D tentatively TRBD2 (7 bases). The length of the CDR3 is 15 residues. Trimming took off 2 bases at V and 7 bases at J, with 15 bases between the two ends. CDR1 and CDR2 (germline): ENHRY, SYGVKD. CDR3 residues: CAISEVGGAGNEQFF. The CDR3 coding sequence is TGTGCCATCAGTGAGGTGGGGGGGGCAGGGAATGAGCAGTTCTTC.

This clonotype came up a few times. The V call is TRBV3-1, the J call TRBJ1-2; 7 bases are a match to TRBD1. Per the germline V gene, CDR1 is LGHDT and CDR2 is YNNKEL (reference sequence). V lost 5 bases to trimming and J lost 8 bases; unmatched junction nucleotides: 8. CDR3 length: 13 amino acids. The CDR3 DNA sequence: TGTGCCAGCAGCACCCCGACAGGGAGCGGCTACACCTTC. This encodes CASSTPTGSGYTF.

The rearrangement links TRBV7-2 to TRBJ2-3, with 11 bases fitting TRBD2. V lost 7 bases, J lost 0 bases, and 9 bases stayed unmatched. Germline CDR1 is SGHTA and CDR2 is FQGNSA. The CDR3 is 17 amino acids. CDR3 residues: CASTRLAGIPSTDTQYF. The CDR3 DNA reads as TGTGCCAGCACCCGACTAGCGGGGATACCTAGCACAGATACGCAGTATTTT. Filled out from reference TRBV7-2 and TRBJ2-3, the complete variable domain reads GAGVSQSPSNKVTEKGKDVELRCDPISGHTALYWYRQSLGQGLEFLIYFQGNSAPDKSGLPSDRFSAERTGGSVSTLTIQRTQQEDSAVYLCASTRLAGIPSTDTQYFGPGTRLTVL.

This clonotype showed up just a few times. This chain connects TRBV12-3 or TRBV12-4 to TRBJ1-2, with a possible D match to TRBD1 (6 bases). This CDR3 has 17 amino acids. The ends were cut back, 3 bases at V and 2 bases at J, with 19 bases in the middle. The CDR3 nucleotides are TGTGCCAGCAGTTTTTCCGGGACACACTATTCGAACTATGGCTACACCTTC. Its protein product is CASSFSGTHYSNYGYTF.

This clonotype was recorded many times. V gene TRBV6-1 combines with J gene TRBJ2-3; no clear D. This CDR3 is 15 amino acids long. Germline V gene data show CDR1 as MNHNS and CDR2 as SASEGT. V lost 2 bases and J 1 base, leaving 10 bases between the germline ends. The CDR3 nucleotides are TGTGCCAGCAGTGAAACGGTTGGGGGCACAGATACGCAGTATTTT. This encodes CASSETVGGTDTQYF.

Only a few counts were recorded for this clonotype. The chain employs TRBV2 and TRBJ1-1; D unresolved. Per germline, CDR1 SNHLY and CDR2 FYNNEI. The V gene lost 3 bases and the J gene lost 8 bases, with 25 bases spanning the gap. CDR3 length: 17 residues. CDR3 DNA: TGTGCCAGCAGTGACCCTTTGTCGGTTACGGCACAAGGGGAAGCTTTCTTT. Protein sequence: CASSDPLSVTAQGEAFF.

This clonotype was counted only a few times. The CDR3: CASSFGSGQGEETQYF. In DNA form, the CDR3 reads TGTGCCAGCAGCTTCGGCTCGGGACAGGGGGAAGAGACCCAGTACTTC. The genes are TRBV7-2 and TRBJ2-5, with 11 positions matching TRBD1. The CDR3 totals 16 residues. Germline V CDR1 and CDR2: SGHTA, FQGNSA. With V trimmed by 3 bases and J by 3 bases, 6 bases remained unmatched.

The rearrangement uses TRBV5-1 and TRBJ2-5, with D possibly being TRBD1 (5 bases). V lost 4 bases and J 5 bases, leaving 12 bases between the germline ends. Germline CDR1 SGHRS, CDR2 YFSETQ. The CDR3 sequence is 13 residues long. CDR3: CASSVGQFETQYF. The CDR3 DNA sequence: TGCGCCAGCAGCGTCGGACAATTCGAGACCCAGTACTTC.

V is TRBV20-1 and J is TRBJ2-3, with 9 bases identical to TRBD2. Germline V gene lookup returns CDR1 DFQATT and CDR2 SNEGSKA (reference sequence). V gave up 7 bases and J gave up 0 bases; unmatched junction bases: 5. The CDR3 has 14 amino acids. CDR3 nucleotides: TGCAGTGGGTCCGCGGGGGGGAGCACAGATACGCAGTATTTT. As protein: CSGSAGGSTDTQYF.

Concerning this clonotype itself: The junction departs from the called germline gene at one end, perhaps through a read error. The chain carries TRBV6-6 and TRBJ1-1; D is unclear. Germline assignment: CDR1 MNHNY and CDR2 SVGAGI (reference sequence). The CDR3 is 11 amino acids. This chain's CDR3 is CASSENIEAFF. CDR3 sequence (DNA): TGTGCCAGCAGCGAGAACATTGAAGCTTTCTTT.

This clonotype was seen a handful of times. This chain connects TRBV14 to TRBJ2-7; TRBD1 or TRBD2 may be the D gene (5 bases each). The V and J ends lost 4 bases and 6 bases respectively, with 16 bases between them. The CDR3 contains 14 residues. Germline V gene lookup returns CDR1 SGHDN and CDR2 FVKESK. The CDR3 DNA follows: TGTGCCAGCAGCCGACTGGGGGTTGGGGGCGAGCAGTACTTC. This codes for CASSRLGVGGEQYF.

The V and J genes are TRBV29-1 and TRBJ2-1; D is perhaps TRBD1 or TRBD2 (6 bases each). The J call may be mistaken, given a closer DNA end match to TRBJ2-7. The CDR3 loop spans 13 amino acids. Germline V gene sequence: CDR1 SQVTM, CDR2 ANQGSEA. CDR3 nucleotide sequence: TGCAGCACTTACGGGGGCTCCTACAATGAGCAGTACTTC. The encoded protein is CSTYGGSYNEQYF.

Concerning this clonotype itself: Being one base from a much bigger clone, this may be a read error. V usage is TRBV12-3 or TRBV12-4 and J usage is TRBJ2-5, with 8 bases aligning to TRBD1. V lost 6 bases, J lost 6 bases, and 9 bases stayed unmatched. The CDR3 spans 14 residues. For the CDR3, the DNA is TGTGCCAGCAGCAAAGACAGGGGCGGGAAGACCCAGTACTTC. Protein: CASSKDRGGKTQYF.

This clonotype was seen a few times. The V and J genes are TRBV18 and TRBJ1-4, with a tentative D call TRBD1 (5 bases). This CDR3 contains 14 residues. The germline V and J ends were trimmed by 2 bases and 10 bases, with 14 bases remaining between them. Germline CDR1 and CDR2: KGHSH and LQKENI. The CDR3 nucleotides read TGTGCCAGCTCACCAGGGACGGCCTTCGGAAAACTGTTTTTT. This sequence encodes CASSPGTAFGKLFF.

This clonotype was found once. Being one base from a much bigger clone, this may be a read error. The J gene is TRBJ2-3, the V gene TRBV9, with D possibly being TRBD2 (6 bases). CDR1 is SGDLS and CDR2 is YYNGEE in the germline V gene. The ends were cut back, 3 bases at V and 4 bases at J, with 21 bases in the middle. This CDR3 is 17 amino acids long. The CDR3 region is CASSDEIGTLMPDTQYF. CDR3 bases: TGTGCCAGCAGCGATGAGATCGGGACTCTCATGCCAGATACGCAGTATTTT.

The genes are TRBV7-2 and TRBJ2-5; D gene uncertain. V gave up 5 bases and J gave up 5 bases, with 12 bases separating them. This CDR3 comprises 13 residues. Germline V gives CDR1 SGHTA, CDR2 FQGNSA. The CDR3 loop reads CASSLDGPETQYF. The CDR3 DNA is TGTGCCAGCAGCCTAGACGGGCCGGAGACCCAGTACTTC.

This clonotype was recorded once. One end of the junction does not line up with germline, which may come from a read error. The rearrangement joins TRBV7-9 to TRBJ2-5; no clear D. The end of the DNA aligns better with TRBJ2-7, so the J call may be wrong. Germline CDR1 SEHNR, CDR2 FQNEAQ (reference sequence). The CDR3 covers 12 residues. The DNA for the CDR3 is TGTTCCAGCAGCCCAGGTCTCTACGAGCAGTACTTC. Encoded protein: CSSSPGLYEQYF.

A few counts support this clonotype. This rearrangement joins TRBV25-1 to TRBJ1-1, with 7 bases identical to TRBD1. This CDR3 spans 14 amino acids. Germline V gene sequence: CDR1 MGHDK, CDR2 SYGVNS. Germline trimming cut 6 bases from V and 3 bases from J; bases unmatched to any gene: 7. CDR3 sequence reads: CASSGTGDHTEAFF. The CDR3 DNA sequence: TGTGCCAGCAGCGGAACAGGGGATCACACTGAAGCTTTCTTT. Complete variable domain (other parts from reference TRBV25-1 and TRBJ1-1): EADIYQTPRYLVIGTGKKITLECSQTMGHDKMYWYQQDPGMELHLIHYSYGVNSTEKGDLSSESTVSRIRTEHFPLTLESARPSHTSQYLCASSGTGDHTEAFFGQGTRLTVV.

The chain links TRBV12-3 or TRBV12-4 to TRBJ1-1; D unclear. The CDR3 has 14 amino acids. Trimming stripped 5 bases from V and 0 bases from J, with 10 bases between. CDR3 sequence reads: CASSVESLNTEAFF. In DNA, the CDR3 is TGTGCCAGCAGTGTTGAGAGCTTGAACACTGAAGCTTTCTTT.